The subject of this entry is one T cell receptor beta chain. These data are taken from a study of blood T cell repertoires in COVID-19. Study-wide background: Italy, Spain and the United States were the sources of the convalescent and acute COVID-19 samples. T cells, B-cell-depleted T cells, or PBMCs provided the cDNA or gDNA that served as material.

The study recruited people aged about 18 to 95 years across approximately 24 US areas. Assignments of participants to cohorts depended upon their own reported clinical history. The CDR3 extends over 15 amino acids. The germline CDR1 and CDR2 sequences are KGHSH and LQKENI. The J segment lost 5 bases and the V segment lost 3 bases, leaving 4 bases of the junction unmatched. TCRdb's table, derived via immunoSEQ multiplex PCR, lists solely in-frame clones and lacks some. The sample lists 350,000 to 450,000 clones; about 87% were seen once. Sequencing was performed on PBMCs or T cells enriched from blood (not recorded which). The chain is built from TRBV18 and TRBJ2-3; 11 positions match TRBD2. This clonotype was sampled from a man aged 35 to 55 in a cohort exposed to, infected with or recovered from COVID-19 (not recorded which). The CDR3 DNA follows: TGTGCCAGCTCACCGACTAGCGGGAACGGAGATACGCAGTATTTT. Translation gives CASSPTSGNGDTQYF.